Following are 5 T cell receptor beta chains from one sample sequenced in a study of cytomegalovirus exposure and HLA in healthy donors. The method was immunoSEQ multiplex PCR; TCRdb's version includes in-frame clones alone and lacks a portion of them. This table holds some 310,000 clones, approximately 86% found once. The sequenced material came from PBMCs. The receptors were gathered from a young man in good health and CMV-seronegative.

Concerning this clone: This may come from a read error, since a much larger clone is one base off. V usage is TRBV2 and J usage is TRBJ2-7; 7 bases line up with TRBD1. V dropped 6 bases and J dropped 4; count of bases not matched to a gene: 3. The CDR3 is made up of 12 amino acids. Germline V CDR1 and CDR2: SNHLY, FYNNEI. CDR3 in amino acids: CASSVTGYEQYF. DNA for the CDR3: TGTGCCAGCAGCGTGACAGGGTACGAGCAGTACTTC.

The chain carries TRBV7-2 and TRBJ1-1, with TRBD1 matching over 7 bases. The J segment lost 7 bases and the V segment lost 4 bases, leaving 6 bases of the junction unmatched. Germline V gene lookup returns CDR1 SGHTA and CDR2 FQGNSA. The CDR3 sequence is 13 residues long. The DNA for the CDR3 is TGTGCCAGCAGCTACCAGGGGGACAGTGAAGCTTTCTTT. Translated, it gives CASSYQGDSEAFF.

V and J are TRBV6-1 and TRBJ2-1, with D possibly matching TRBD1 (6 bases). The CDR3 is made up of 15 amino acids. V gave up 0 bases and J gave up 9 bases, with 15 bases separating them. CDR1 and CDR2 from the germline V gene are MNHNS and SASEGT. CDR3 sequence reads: CASSEARGSRGEQFF. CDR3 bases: TGTGCCAGCAGTGAAGCGAGGGGGTCTAGGGGTGAGCAGTTCTTC.

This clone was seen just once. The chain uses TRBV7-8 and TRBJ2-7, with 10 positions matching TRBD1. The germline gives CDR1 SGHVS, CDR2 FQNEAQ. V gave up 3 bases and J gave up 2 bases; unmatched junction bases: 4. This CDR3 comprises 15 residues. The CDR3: CASSFAGTGAYEQYF. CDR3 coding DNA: TGTGCCAGCAGCTTTGCCGGGACAGGGGCCTACGAGCAGTACTTC.

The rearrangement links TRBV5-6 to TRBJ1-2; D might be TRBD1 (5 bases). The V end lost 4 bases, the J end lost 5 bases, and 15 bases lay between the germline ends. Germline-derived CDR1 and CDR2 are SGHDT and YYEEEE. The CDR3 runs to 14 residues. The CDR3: CASSSFDRTYGYTF. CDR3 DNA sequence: TGTGCCAGCAGCAGCTTCGACAGAACTTATGGCTACACCTTC.